These 21 T cell receptor beta chains share one sample of origin, sequenced in a study of vaccination effects on CD4 cells after COVID-19. These receptors lack a known antigen. The ViraFEST assay expanded antigen-specific CD4+ T cells with viral peptide pools before sequencing. Following culture for ten to eleven days, CD4+ T cells were isolated. Here immunoSEQ multiplex PCR was the method, and the copy in TCRdb shows in-frame clones only, minus some. Among under 65,000 clones listed, 75% to 90% were seen once. This material consisted of CD4+ T cells from PBMCs cultured with HCoV-229E spike peptides, taken before COVID-19 vaccination. These receptors were taken from a human donor who received a COVID-19 vaccine.

This clone came up a few times. The V gene is TRBV9, the J gene TRBJ1-1; unclear D gene. This CDR3 contains 14 residues. Trimming pared 3 bases from V and 8 bases from J, leaving 17 bases between. The V gene's germline CDR1 is SGDLS and CDR2 YYNGEE. The CDR3 region is CASSERPSTPEAFF. The CDR3, as DNA: TGTGCCAGCAGCGAACGGCCTTCCACTCCAGAAGCTTTCTTT.

V and J are TRBV6-2 or TRBV6-3 and TRBJ2-7, with D unresolved. The CDR3 covers 13 residues. V was shortened by 5 bases and J by 7 bases, with 15 bases between the two germline ends. The V gene's germline CDR1 is MNHEY and CDR2 SVGEGT. The DNA for the CDR3 is TGTGCCAGCAGTGCCTTTCGAGGTGGGGAGCAGTACGTC. This sequence encodes CASSAFRGGEQYV.

V usage is TRBV5-5 and J usage is TRBJ2-7, with D unresolved. This CDR3 has 13 residues. Trimming cost V 7 bases and J 2 bases, with 13 bases left between them. Germline CDR1 is SGHKS and CDR2 is YYEKEE (reference sequence). DNA of the CDR3: TGTGCCAGCTCTCTGGGTACGACCTACGAGCAGTACGTC. It codes for CASSLGTTYEQYV.

V and J are TRBV5-1 and TRBJ2-3; D unresolved. Trimming cost V 0 bases and J 0 bases, with 8 bases left between them. The CDR3 sequence is 15 residues long. The germline V gene has CDR1 SGHRS and CDR2 YFSETQ. CDR3 loop: CASSLGRPSTDTQYF. The CDR3 DNA sequence: TGCGCCAGCAGCTTGGGACGGCCTAGCACAGATACGCAGTATTTT.

This clone has only a few counts. V usage is TRBV7-9 and J usage is TRBJ1-5, with a tentative D call TRBD1 (5 bases). V gave up 2 bases and J gave up 2 bases, with 10 bases separating them. This CDR3 region has 15 residues. CDR1 and CDR2 from the germline V gene are SEHNR and FQNEAQ (reference sequence). The CDR3 sequence is CASSLSGTGNQPQHF. CDR3 sequence (DNA): TGTGCCAGCAGCTTATCTGGGACGGGCAATCAGCCCCAGCATTTT.

This clone was seen a single time. The gene calls are TRBV28 and TRBJ1-5, with a possible D match to TRBD1 (6 bases). V lost 3 bases to trimming and J lost 4 bases, with 13 bases between them. This CDR3 spans 15 amino acids. Germline values: CDR1 MDHEN, CDR2 SYDVKM. CDR3 coding DNA: TGTGCCAGCAGTTTCTCGGACAGAGATAATCAGCCCCAGCATTTT. This encodes CASSFSDRDNQPQHF.

This chain links TRBV6-5 with TRBJ1-4; D not certain. The germline CDR1 and CDR2 sequences are MNHEY and SVGAGI. The V end was cut by 6 bases, the J end by 0 bases, with 5 bases between. This CDR3 spans 13 amino acids. The CDR3, as DNA: TGTGCCAGCAGAGGGTCAACTAATGAAAAACTGTTTTTT. Its protein product is CASRGSTNEKLFF.

This chain uses TRBV7-2 with TRBJ1-6, with a possible D match to TRBD1 (6 bases). This CDR3 is 14 amino acids long. Trimming cost V 6 bases and J 5 bases, with 11 bases left between them. Germline-derived CDR1 and CDR2 are SGHTA and FQGNSA. Here the CDR3 reads CASRGQGNNSPLHF. CDR3 nucleotides: TGTGCCAGCAGAGGGCAGGGGAATAATTCACCCCTCCACTTT.

This chain links TRBV24-1 with TRBJ2-3; D uncertain. In germline, CDR1 is KGHDR, CDR2 SFDVKD. V lost 3 bases to trimming and J lost 6 bases, with 9 bases between them. CDR3 length: 13 residues. CDR3 sequence: CATSDQLGDTQYF. The CDR3 DNA is TGTGCCACCAGTGATCAACTTGGGGATACGCAGTATTTT.

This chain links TRBV6-5 with TRBJ2-5; 7 bases are a match to TRBD1. Germline trimming cut 8 bases from V and 1 base from J; bases unmatched to any gene: 10. The CDR3 sequence is 15 residues long. Germline CDR1 MNHEY, CDR2 SVGAGI. Written as DNA, the CDR3 is TGTGCCAGCCGACCCCCGGGACAGCTCCAAGAGACCCAGTACTTC. Translated, it gives CASRPPGQLQETQYF.

The rearrangement links TRBV5-1 to TRBJ2-5; no clear D gene. The CDR3 is 14 amino acids. CDR1 is SGHRS and CDR2 is YFSETQ in the germline V gene. V lost 4 bases and J 3 bases, leaving 13 bases between the germline ends. CDR3 DNA sequence: TGCGCCAGCAGCATACGGATCCCCGAAGAGACCCAGTACTTC. Amino acid sequence: CASSIRIPEETQYF.

The gene calls are TRBV29-1 and TRBJ1-2; D is unresolved. V lost 4 bases, J lost 1 base, and 7 bases lay in between. The CDR3 has 12 residues. Germline CDR1 SQVTM, CDR2 ANQGSEA. This chain's CDR3 is CSVVVDNYGYTF. In DNA form, the CDR3 reads TGCAGCGTTGTCGTGGATAACTATGGCTACACCTTC.

The J gene is TRBJ1-5, the V gene TRBV10-1; no clear D gene. The germline V gene has CDR1 WNHNN and CDR2 SYGVQD (reference sequence). This CDR3 region has 18 residues. Deletions cut 9 bases from V and 3 bases from J, with 27 bases between. CDR3: CASGLTWKLQSFNQPQHF. The CDR3 DNA is TGCGCCAGTGGTCTTACGTGGAAATTACAGTCGTTCAATCAGCCCCAGCATTTT.

The chain has TRBV7-8 and TRBJ2-3; D is possibly TRBD2 (6 bases). CDR3 length: 13 residues. V lost 4 bases and J lost 4, with 9 bases in between. CDR1 is SGHVS, CDR2 FQNEAQ, per germline. The CDR3 region has the DNA TGTGCCAGCAGCTGGGGGGTTTCAGATACGCAGTATTTT. Translated: CASSWGVSDTQYF.

The chain combines TRBV5-1 with TRBJ2-7; 10 bases align to TRBD1. The CDR3 runs to 15 residues. Trimming removed 0 bases from V and 4 bases from J; junction bases left unmatched: 4. Germline-derived CDR1 and CDR2 are SGHRS and YFSETQ. This chain's CDR3 is CASSLGQGAKYEQYV. The CDR3 DNA is TGCGCCAGCAGCTTGGGACAGGGGGCCAAATACGAGCAGTACGTC.

The chain uses TRBV30 and TRBJ1-1; D is undetermined. CDR3 length: 14 residues. The germline CDR1 and CDR2 sequences are GTSNPN and SVGIG (reference sequence). V was clipped by 4 bases and J by 0 bases, with 12 bases between them. CDR3 amino acids: CAWTLRGVNTEAFF. The CDR3 bases are TGTGCCTGGACCCTACGGGGAGTGAACACTGAAGCTTTCTTT.

J is TRBJ2-2 and V is TRBV11-2, with 8 positions matching TRBD1. Per the germline V gene, CDR1 is SGHAT and CDR2 is FQNNGV. V trimming: 5 bases; J trimming: 3 bases; junction bases outside the gene matches: 11. This CDR3 region has 17 residues. The CDR3 bases are TGTGCCAGCAGCCCCCGAATAGGACAGGGAGACACCGGGGAGCTGTTTTTT. Its translation: CASSPRIGQGDTGELFF.

In regard to this clone: Other DNA variants within this sample encode the same CDR3. This sequence joins TRBV2 and TRBJ1-2, with 8 nucleotides matching TRBD1. The junction had 2 bases not matched to a gene; V was cut back by 1 base and J by 4 bases. Germline lookup yields CDR1 SNHLY and CDR2 FYNNEI. The CDR3 consists of 14 residues. CDR3 DNA sequence: TGTGCCAGCAGTGAAGGGCAGGGGGCCTATGGCTACACCTTC. Its protein is CASSEGQGAYGYTF.

This rearrangement joins TRBV10-2 to TRBJ2-5; D may be TRBD2 (6 bases). The V and J ends lost 2 bases and 9 bases respectively, with 16 bases between them. Germline CDR1 and CDR2: WSHSY and SAAADI. This CDR3 is built from 14 residues. The CDR3 region has the DNA TGCGCCAGCAGTGAGCGAGGGAGGATGGAGGCCCAGTACTTC. It encodes CASSERGRMEAQYF.

The chain employs TRBV6-1 and TRBJ2-6, with D perhaps TRBD1 or TRBD2 (6 bases each). Trimming left V 4 bases short and J 0 bases short, with 22 bases between. The length of the CDR3 is 20 residues. CDR1 and CDR2 (germline): MNHNS, SASEGT. CDR3 region: CASSVKKFSGASSGANVLTF. The CDR3, as DNA: TGTGCCAGCAGTGTAAAAAAATTCTCGGGGGCTAGCTCTGGGGCCAACGTCCTGACTTTC.

The rearrangement links TRBV18 to TRBJ2-1; 8 positions agree with TRBD2. The germline V gene encodes CDR1 KGHSH and CDR2 LQKENI. The trim removed 4 bases at V and 2 bases at J, leaving 1 base unmatched. The CDR3 consists of 14 residues. The CDR3 bases are TGTGCCAGCTCACTCGGGGGGGCCTACAATGAGCAGTTCTTC. Amino acid sequence: CASSLGGAYNEQFF.